This is a list of T cell receptor beta chains from one sample in a study of response to subunit inactivated influenza vaccine. Each CDR3 protein is one row after TCRdb ran MiXCR on the RT-PCR reads. The sample lists hundreds of thousands of distinct CDR3 sequences; 12% to 15% were seen once. Sequencing was performed on PBMCs from blood, taken roughly 2 weeks before vaccination. Source of these receptors: a man in his fifties or sixties who received an inactivated influenza vaccine. The CDR3 runs from the conserved cysteine through the conserved F or W. Each record gives: clone size, J gene, D gene, CDR3 length, V gene, CDR3 protein, CDR3 DNA. D genes are given only for firm matches. Not all rows give a size; the values are once, few, many and, for expanded clones, a class.

few,TRBJ2-7,NA,15,TRBV5-1,CASSNDPQAFYEQYF,TGCGCCAGCAGCAACGACCCACAGGCATTCTACGAGCAGTACTTC
few,TRBJ2-1,NA,14,TRBV20-1,CSARGQNGMNEQFF,TGCAGTGCTAGAGGCCAAAATGGGATGAATGAGCAGTTCTTC
NA,TRBJ2-7,NA,15,TRBV12-3/TRBV12-4,CASSLPSVSSYEQYF,TGTGCCAGCAGTCTCCCTAGCGTCAGCTCCTACGAGCAGTACTTC
few,TRBJ2-2,NA,13,TRBV20-1,CSANRDVTGELFF,TGCAGTGCGAACCGGGATGTCACCGGGGAGCTGTTTTTT
NA,TRBJ2-7,NA,16,TRBV3-1,CASSSGGISGSYEQYF,TGTGCCAGCAGCTCAGGGGGGATTAGCGGCTCCTACGAGCAGTACTTC
NA,TRBJ1-2,NA,15,TRBV12-3/TRBV12-4,CASSLGRGVSYGYTF,TGTGCCAGCAGTTTAGGCAGGGGAGTTTCCTATGGCTACACCTTC
NA,TRBJ1-2,NA,13,TRBV28,CASSDSTIYGYTF,TGTGCCAGCAGTGACAGCACAATTTATGGCTACACCTTC
many,TRBJ1-2,TRBD1,13,TRBV29-1,CSVRRDSNYGYTF,TGCAGCGTCCGAAGGGACAGTAACTATGGCTACACCTTC
few,TRBJ2-3,NA,15,TRBV18,CASSRRTETADTQYF,TGTGCCAGCTCGCGCCGGACGGAAACGGCAGATACGCAGTATTTT
NA,TRBJ1-2,TRBD1,14,TRBV12-3/TRBV12-4,CASSFPGQSYGYTF,TGTGCCAGCAGTTTCCCGGGACAGAGCTATGGCTACACCTTC
NA,TRBJ2-7,NA,13,TRBV20-1,CSAPQQVAYEQYF,TGCAGTGCCCCTCAACAGGTTGCCTACGAGCAGTACTTC
NA,TRBJ2-1,NA,15,TRBV9,CASSVVSRTNNEQFF,TGTGCCAGCAGCGTAGTTAGTCGGACTAACAATGAGCAGTTCTTC
few,TRBJ1-1,NA,14,TRBV7-9,CASSLNSMNTEAFF,TGTGCCAGCAGCTTAAACAGCATGAACACTGAAGCTTTCTTT
few,TRBJ2-2,TRBD1,17,TRBV27,CASSRPKGDRDTGELFF,TGTGCCAGCAGCCGACCGAAGGGGGACAGGGATACCGGGGAGCTGTTTTTT
NA,TRBJ1-4,NA,15,TRBV6-1,CASRAGGAANEKLFF,TGTGCCAGCAGGGCCGGGGGCGCGGCTAATGAAAAACTGTTTTTT
NA,TRBJ1-2,NA,13,TRBV20-1,CSASLGTAYGYTF,TGCAGTGCTAGCCTCGGGACCGCCTATGGCTACACCTTC
few,TRBJ1-1,TRBD1,12,TRBV4-1,CASKGQDTEAFF,TGCGCCAGCAAGGGACAGGACACTGAAGCTTTCTTT
few,TRBJ2-2,TRBD1,15,TRBV15,CATDLRDRATGELFF,TGTGCCACCGACCTCCGGGACAGGGCCACCGGGGAGCTGTTTTTT
few,TRBJ2-5,TRBD2,17,TRBV3-1,CASSQSQRGHQGETQYF,TGTGCCAGCAGCCAAAGTCAGCGGGGGCACCAAGGAGAGACCCAGTACTTC
few,TRBJ2-7,NA,13,TRBV5-1,CASSLRRDYEQYF,TGCGCCAGCAGCTTGCGCAGGGACTACGAGCAGTACTTC
NA,TRBJ2-3,TRBD1,15,TRBV4-1,CASSQGTGFRLRQYF,TGCGCCAGCAGCCAAGGGACAGGGTTCCGTCTTAGGCAGTATTTT
NA,TRBJ2-5,TRBD2,15,TRBV6-5,CASSWISGRGETQYF,TGTGCCAGCAGTTGGATTAGCGGGAGAGGGGAGACCCAGTACTTC
NA,TRBJ2-1,TRBD2,17,TRBV6-2/TRBV6-3,CASSYAGLAGSNNEQFF,TGTGCCAGCAGTTACGCGGGACTAGCGGGATCGAACAATGAGCAGTTCTTC
NA,TRBJ2-3,NA,15,TRBV16,CASSQSRGGTDTQYF,TGTGCCAGCAGCCAATCAAGGGGCGGGACAGATACGCAGTATTTT
few,TRBJ2-7,NA,12,TRBV5-1,CASRQTGNEQYF,TGCGCCAGCAGGCAAACAGGGAACGAGCAGTACTTC
many,TRBJ1-1,TRBD1,13,TRBV20-1,CSADPGTGVEAFF,TGCAGTGCAGACCCCGGGACAGGGGTCGAAGCTTTCTTT
few,TRBJ2-7,NA,17,TRBV24-1,CATSDLGPGSHRHEQYF,TGTGCCACCAGTGATTTGGGCCCGGGTTCGCACCGCCACGAGCAGTACTTC
NA,TRBJ2-6,NA,17,TRBV5-1,CASSLDSLQSGANVLTF,TGCGCCAGCAGCTTGGACAGCTTACAGTCTGGGGCCAACGTCCTGACTTTC
once,TRBJ1-1,NA,11,TRBV29-1,CSGNRPPESFF,TGCAGCGGAAACCGGCCCCCCGAATCTTTCTTT
NA,TRBJ2-1,TRBD2,15,TRBV7-2,CASSPPPGLAGEQFF,TGTGCCAGCAGCCCCCCCCCGGGACTAGCGGGTGAGCAGTTCTTC
few,TRBJ2-7,NA,14,TRBV4-2,CASSQDRQGYEQYF,TGTGCCAGCAGCCAAGATAGGCAGGGCTACGAGCAGTACTTC
NA,TRBJ2-3,TRBD1,14,TRBV6-2/TRBV6-3,CASRRDSSTDTQYF,TGTGCCAGCAGAAGGGACAGCTCCACAGATACGCAGTATTTT
NA,TRBJ2-1,NA,12,TRBV2,CASTRSTNEQFF,TGTGCCAGCACGAGGAGTACGAATGAGCAGTTCTTC
NA,TRBJ1-5,TRBD1,13,TRBV29-1,CSVDEGAGQPQHF,TGCAGCGTTGATGAGGGGGCGGGTCAGCCCCAGCATTTT
few,TRBJ2-7,TRBD2,15,TRBV7-9,CASSSGTSNPWEQYF,TGTGCCAGCAGCTCCGGGACTAGCAACCCTTGGGAGCAGTACTTC
NA,TRBJ2-3,NA,13,TRBV5-1,CASGAGSADTQYF,TGCGCCAGCGGGGCAGGTAGCGCAGATACGCAGTATTTT
many,TRBJ1-5,TRBD1,14,TRBV5-1,CASSSGQGGQPQHF,TGTGCCAGCAGTTCCGGACAGGGGGGTCAGCCCCAGCATTTT
NA,TRBJ2-1,TRBD2,14,TRBV20-1,CSIVAGQSYNEQFF,TGCAGCATTGTAGCGGGCCAATCCTACAATGAGCAGTTCTTC
NA,TRBJ2-1,TRBD2,16,TRBV6-1,CASSEFGTSGWTEQFF,TGTGCCAGCAGTGAATTTGGGACTAGCGGCTGGACGGAGCAGTTCTTC
NA,TRBJ2-3,NA,14,TRBV12-3/TRBV12-4,CASSPRRNTDTQYF,TGTGCCAGCAGTCCCAGACGCAACACAGATACGCAGTATTTT
NA,TRBJ2-3,TRBD2,16,TRBV3-1,CASSQVAGGLGDTQYF,TGTGCCAGCAGCCAAGTAGCGGGGGGGCTCGGAGATACGCAGTATTTT
many,TRBJ1-2,NA,14,TRBV9,CASSVALEWDGYTF,TGTGCCAGCAGCGTAGCACTAGAGTGGGATGGCTACACCTTC
few,TRBJ1-1,NA,13,TRBV6-6,CASLYLLGTEAFF,TGTGCCAGCCTTTACCTACTGGGTACTGAAGCTTTCTTT